This TCR beta chain was sequenced for a study of OX40 agonist ivuxolimab in advanced cancers. Study at large: Dose-escalation cases comprised hepatocellular carcinoma, melanoma, renal cell or head and neck cancer. Males comprised about 78% of the group, whose mean age was roughly 60 years (range roughly 20 to 90).

Study-wide findings and caveats: Expanded clones were, on average, more numerous in CD8+ T cells than in CD4+.

Produced via immunoSEQ multiplex PCR; TCRdb's table is partial and in-frame only. The table includes just over 60,000 clones, around 90% detected once. Per the germline V gene, CDR1 is SGHNT and CDR2 is YYREEE (reference sequence). V was clipped by 2 bases and J by 0 bases, with 8 bases between them. The CDR3 length is 14 residues. Concerning this clone itself: Its specificity is unknown.

The clonotype comes from an adult with an advanced solid tumor such as melanoma, head and neck, liver or kidney cancer. Sequences were derived from CD4+ or CD8+ T cells sorted from blood, sampled in a trial of the OX40 agonist ivuxolimab. This sequence joins TRBV5-4 and TRBJ1-1; D is perhaps TRBD1 (6 bases). CDR3 coding DNA: TGTGCCAGCAGCTTAGACAGGATGAACACTGAAGCTTTCTTT. Encoded protein: CASSLDRMNTEAFF.